The clone carrying this TCR beta chain is medium-sized in the sample. It was a multiplex PCR that amplified TCR beta CDR3, with 32 V and 13 J primers. From the multiplex PCR reads, TCRdb called clonotypes with MiXCR, one entry per CDR3 protein. The data hold around 4,600 distinct CDR3 sequences, with about 40% observed a single time. Germline CDR1 SGHNT, CDR2 YYREEE (reference sequence). The J segment lost 3 bases and the V segment lost 1 base, leaving 1 base of the junction unmatched. The CDR3 extends over 13 amino acids. This sample is part of a study of immune heterogeneity within non-small cell lung tumors. Samples each supplied 450 to 650 ng of bulk tumor genomic DNA as template. Spaced far apart, several biopsies were taken from each primary tumor during surgery. The study enrolled patients with untreated, newly diagnosed non-small cell lung cancer who underwent curative surgery. Donors were newly diagnosed non-small cell lung cancer patients having surgery with curative intent.

This TCR was recovered from a woman aged 50 to 60 with non-small cell lung cancer. The genes are TRBV5-4 and TRBJ2-7, with 7 bases aligning to TRBD1. Input material: lung tumor tissue. The CDR3 DNA sequence: TGTGCCAGCAGCTTGCACAGGGGCTACGAGCAGTACTTC. Translated: CASSLHRGYEQYF.